This TCR beta chain was recovered during a study of molecular identifiers for immune sequencing clone quantification listed by TCRdb under 2018. Concerning the study at large: For a replicate experiment, RNA from around 20,000 or 100,000 naive CD8 T cells was divided into five aliquots, of which four were sequenced. This methods study benchmarked molecular-identifier clustering-based TCR repertoire sequencing (MIDCIRS) and TCR RNA copy counting, using CD8 T cells to do so. On the study overall, not on this receptor specifically: Highly expanded clone sizes could be underestimated because identical TCR molecules may share a barcode. Even against a background of some 1 million naive CD8 T cells, spiked-in Jurkat TCR RNA amounting to a single cell's worth was reported to be detectable. In CMV-specific effector cells, clones with more than 20 RNA copies contained over 99% of molecules, whereas in naive cells such clones contained under 1% of molecules. When barcode sub-clustering was left out, chimeric consensus sequences inflated TCR diversity, with chimeras reaching as high as 47%. Modeling estimated roughly 3.2 recovered TCR RNA copies per cell, compared with approximately 9.5 by digital PCR, which implies around 33% capture efficiency. The naive libraries included spiked-in Jurkat TCR RNA (around 9 copies' worth), and this Jurkat TCR RNA is not part of the donor repertoire.

Libraries of naive CD8 T cells were built from approximately 20,000 to 1,000,000 sorted cells, with 10%, 30% or 50% of the purified RNA used. Naive CD8 T cells were FACS-sorted as CD8+CD4-CCR7+CD45RA+ on a BD FACSAria II into RLT Plus buffer. Detection sensitivity was tested by spiking Jurkat RNA equal to some 10 TCR copies' worth into samples containing roughly 17,000-1,000,000 naive CD8 T cells. CD8 T cells were enriched with RosetteSep CD8+ T Cell Enrichment Cocktail and Ficoll-Paque, followed by ACK red cell lysis. The library was made by PCR. Sequencing took place on an Illumina HiSeq 4000. Preparation of bulk TCR libraries followed a previously described approach, with the TCR primers listed in Table S5. Purification of total RNA was performed with the Qiagen AllPrep DNA/RNA kit. Before any analysis, reads coming from multiple sequencing runs of the same library were combined into one pool. In the authors' own workflow: Reads were retained only if an exact TCR constant sequence was present, and the retained reads were trimmed to 150 nt and grouped according to their 12-nt molecular barcodes. Reads within each barcode group were sub-clustered using a 15% Levenshtein threshold, and quality-weighted consensus sequences were constructed for each RNA molecule. Non-functional sequences were discarded, and so were lower-count sequences lying one edit away from another sequence. Based on a fit of two negative binomial distributions, barcode sub-clusters having less than 20% of the maximum read count were discarded. Starting from the raw public reads, TCRdb applied fastp trimming at Q25, assembled clones with MiXCR and retained in-frame beta chains. Each entry merges the rows of one CDR3 protein and shows their most common DNA and genes. What appears here as the V and J calls and clone size reflects TCRdb's work, not the paper's. The sample has roughly 320,000 distinct CDR3 sequences on record, about a fifth of them singletons. Approximately 0.85% of the sample is taken by the ten largest.

This clonotype was detected ten times or more. Its antigen remains undetermined. The record has no base qualities; no much larger clone is one base away. In the germline V gene, CDR1 corresponds to SGHAT and CDR2 to FQNNGV. V is cut by 2 bases and J by 7 bases, and the space between the germline ends is 20 bases. Including cysteine and phenylalanine, the CDR3 has 16 amino acids. Only the CDR3 DNA is retained, 48 bases long and in frame from the first base. The sequencing input was naive CD8+ T cells from blood, with Jurkat cell RNA spiked in. This specimen's cell subset or site label, per the study, means: FACS-sorted CD8+CD4-CCR7+CD45RA+ naive T cells. In this chain, TRBV11-2 is recombined with TRBJ1-1; the D gene is perhaps TRBD1, from 6 matching bases. The sequence derives from a human donor in good health. Some libraries in this study had Jurkat cell RNA spiked in. The DNA sequence is as follows: TGTGCCAGCAGCTTATTTGCTGGGGGGGCTTATTTTGAAGCTTTCTTT. Protein translation: CASSLFAGGAYFEAFF.